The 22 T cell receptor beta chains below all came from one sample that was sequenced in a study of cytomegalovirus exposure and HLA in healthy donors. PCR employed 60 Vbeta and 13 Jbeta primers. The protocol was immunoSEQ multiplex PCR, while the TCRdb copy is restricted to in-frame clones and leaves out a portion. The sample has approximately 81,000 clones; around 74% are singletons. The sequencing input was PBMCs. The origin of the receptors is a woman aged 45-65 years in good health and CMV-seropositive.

The CDR3 nucleotides are TGTGCCAGCTCACCGATAGCGGCAGAAGAGACCCAGTACTTC. Translated: CASSPIAAEETQYF. V and J are TRBV18 and TRBJ2-5; D possibly corresponds to TRBD2 (6 bases). Per the germline V gene, CDR1 is KGHSH and CDR2 is LQKENI. There are 14 residues in the CDR3. The germline V and J ends were trimmed by 3 bases and 3 bases, with 11 bases remaining between them.

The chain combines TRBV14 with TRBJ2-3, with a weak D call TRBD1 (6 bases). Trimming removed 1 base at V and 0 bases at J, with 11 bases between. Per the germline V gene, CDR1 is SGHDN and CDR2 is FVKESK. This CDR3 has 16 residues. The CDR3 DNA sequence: TGTGCCAGCAGCCAAGTACGGACAGCTAGCACAGATACGCAGTATTTT. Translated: CASSQVRTASTDTQYF.

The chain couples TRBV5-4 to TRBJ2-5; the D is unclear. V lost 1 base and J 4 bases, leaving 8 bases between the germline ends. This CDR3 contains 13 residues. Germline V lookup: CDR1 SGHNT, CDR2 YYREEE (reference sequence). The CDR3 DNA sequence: TGTGCCAGCAGCTTGCTGCCAGGAGAGACCCAGTACTTC. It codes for CASSLLPGETQYF.

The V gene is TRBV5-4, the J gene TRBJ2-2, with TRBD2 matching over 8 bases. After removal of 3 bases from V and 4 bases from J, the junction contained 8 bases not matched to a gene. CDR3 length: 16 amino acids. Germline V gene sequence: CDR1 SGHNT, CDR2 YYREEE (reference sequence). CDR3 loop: CASSSGDGRVTGELFF. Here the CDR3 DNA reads TGTGCCAGCAGCTCCGGGGACGGGAGGGTCACCGGGGAGCTGTTTTTT.

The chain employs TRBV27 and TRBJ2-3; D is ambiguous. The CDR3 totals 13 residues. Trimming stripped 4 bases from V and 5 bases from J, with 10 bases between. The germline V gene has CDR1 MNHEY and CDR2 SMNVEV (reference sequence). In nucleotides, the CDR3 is TGTGCCAGCAGTTCGCGCTCAATAGATACGCAGTATTTT. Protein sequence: CASSSRSIDTQYF.

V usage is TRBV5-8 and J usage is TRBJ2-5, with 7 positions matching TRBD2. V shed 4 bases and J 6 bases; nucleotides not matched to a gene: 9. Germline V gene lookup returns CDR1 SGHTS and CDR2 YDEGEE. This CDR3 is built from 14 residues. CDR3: CASSPREGSKTQYF. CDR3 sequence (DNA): TGTGCCAGCAGCCCGAGGGAGGGCTCGAAGACCCAGTACTTC.

The chain's CDR3 is CAWSVLGPNEKLFF. CDR3 bases: TGTGCCTGGAGTGTATTGGGGCCTAATGAAAAACTGTTTTTT. The chain links TRBV30 to TRBJ1-4, with D possibly matching TRBD1 (5 bases). CDR3 size: 14 residues. Germline values: CDR1 GTSNPN, CDR2 SVGIG (reference sequence). V shed 0 bases and J shed 3 bases, with 8 bases lying between them.

This chain's CDR3 is CASSYLRGEGGQFF. The DNA of the CDR3 is TGTGCCAGCAGCTACTTGAGGGGTGAGGGAGGGCAGTTCTTC. The chain links TRBV5-4 to TRBJ2-1; D may be TRBD2 (6 bases). Trimming shortened V by 3 bases and J by 12 bases, and 19 bases separated the two germline ends. This CDR3 is 14 amino acids long. Germline V gene data show CDR1 as SGHNT and CDR2 as YYREEE (reference sequence).

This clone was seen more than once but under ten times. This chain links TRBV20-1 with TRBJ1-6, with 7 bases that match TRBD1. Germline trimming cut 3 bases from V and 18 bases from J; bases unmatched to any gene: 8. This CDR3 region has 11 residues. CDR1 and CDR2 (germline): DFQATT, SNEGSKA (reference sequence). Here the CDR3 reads CSASQTGFDHF. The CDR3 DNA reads TGCAGTGCTAGCCAGACAGGGTTCGACCACTTT.

The CDR3 DNA reads TGTGCCAGCACCGTGGGAGGGCCAGCTGGTTCACCCCTCCACTTT. It codes for CASTVGGPAGSPLHF. This chain links TRBV6-1 with TRBJ1-6; no clear D gene. Germline assignment: CDR1 MNHNS and CDR2 SASEGT. CDR3 size: 15 residues. V lost 7 bases to trimming and J lost 9 bases, with 19 bases between them.

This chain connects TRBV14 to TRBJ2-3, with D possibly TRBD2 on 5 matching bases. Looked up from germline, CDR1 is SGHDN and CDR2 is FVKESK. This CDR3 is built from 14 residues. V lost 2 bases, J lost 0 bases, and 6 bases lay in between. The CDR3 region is CASSQRTSTDTQYF. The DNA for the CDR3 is TGTGCCAGCAGCCAAAGGACTAGCACAGATACGCAGTATTTT.

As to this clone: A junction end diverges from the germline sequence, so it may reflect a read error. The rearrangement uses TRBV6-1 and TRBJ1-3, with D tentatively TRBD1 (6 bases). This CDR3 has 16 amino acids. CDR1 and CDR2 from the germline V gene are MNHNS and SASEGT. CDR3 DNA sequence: TGTGCCAGCAGTGAAATGACAGGAAACTCTGGAAACACCACATATTTT. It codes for CASSEMTGNSGNTTYF.

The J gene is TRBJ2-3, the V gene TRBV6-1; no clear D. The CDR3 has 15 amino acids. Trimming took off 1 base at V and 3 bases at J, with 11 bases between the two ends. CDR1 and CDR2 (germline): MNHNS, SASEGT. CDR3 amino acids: CASSEGAGSTDTQYF. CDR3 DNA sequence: TGTGCCAGCAGTGAAGGTGCAGGTAGTACAGATACGCAGTATTTT.

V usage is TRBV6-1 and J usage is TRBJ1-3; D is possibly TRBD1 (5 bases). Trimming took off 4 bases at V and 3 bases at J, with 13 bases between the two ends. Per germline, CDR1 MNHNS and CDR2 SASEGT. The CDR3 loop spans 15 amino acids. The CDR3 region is CASSGGGVLGNTIYF. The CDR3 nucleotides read TGTGCCAGCAGTGGCGGGGGGGTGCTTGGAAACACCATATATTTT.

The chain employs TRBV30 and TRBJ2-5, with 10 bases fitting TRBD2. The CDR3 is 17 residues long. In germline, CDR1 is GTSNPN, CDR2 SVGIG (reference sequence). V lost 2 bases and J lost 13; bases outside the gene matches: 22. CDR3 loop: CAWSSGRGLAGGDARYF. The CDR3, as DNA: TGTGCCTGGAGTAGCGGTCGCGGATTAGCGGGAGGAGATGCCCGGTACTTC.

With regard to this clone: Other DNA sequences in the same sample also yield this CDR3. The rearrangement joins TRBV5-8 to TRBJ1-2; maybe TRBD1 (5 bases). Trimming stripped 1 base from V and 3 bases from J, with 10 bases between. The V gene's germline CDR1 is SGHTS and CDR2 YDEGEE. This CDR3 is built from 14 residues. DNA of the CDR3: TGTGCCAGCAGCTTGCGGGGGTCCGACTATGGCTACACCTTC. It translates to CASSLRGSDYGYTF.

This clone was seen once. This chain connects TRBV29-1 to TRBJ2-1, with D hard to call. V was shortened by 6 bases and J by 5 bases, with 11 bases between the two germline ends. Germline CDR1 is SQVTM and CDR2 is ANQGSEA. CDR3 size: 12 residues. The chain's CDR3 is CSVESVNNEQFF. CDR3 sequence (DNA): TGCAGCGTGGAGAGCGTTAACAATGAGCAGTTCTTC.

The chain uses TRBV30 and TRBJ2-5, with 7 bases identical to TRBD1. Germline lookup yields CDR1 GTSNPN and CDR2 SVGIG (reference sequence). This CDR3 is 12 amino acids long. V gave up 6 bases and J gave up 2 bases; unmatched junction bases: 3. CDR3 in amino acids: CACTGVQETQYF. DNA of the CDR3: TGTGCCTGCACAGGGGTTCAAGAGACCCAGTACTTC.

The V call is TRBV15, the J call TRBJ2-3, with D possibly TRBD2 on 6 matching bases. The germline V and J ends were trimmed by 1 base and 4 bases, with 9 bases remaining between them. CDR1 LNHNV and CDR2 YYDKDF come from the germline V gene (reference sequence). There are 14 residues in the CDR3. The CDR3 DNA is TGTGCCACCAGCAGAGCGGGAGTCGCAGATACGCAGTATTTT. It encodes CATSRAGVADTQYF.

The CDR3 DNA reads TGTGCCAGCAGGCGCTGGGGGCCTGAAGCTTTCTTT. Its protein is CASRRWGPEAFF. This rearrangement joins TRBV28 to TRBJ1-1; possible D gene TRBD1, 6 bases. Germline-derived CDR1 and CDR2 are MDHEN and SYDVKM. The CDR3 is 12 amino acids. Trimming removed 6 bases from V and 6 bases from J, with 11 bases in between. Full variable domain (outside the CDR3, taken from reference TRBV28 and TRBJ1-1): DVKVTQSSRYLVKRTGEKVFLECVQDMDHENMFWYRQDPGLGLRLIYFSYDVKMKEKGDIPEGYSVSREKKERFSLILESASTNQTSMYLCASRRWGPEAFFGQGTRLTVV.

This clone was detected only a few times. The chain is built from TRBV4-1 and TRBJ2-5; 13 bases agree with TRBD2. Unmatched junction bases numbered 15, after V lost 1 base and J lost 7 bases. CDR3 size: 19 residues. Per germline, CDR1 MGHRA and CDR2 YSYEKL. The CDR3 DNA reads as TGCGCCAGCAGCCAAGGCGATTCGTCCGGGACTAGCGGGATGAGGACCCAGTACTTC. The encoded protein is CASSQGDSSGTSGMRTQYF.

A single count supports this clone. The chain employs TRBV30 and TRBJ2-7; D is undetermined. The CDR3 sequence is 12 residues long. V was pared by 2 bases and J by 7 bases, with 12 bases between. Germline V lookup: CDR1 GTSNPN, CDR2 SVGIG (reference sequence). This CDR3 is CAWSPGFGEQYF. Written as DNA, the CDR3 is TGTGCCTGGAGTCCCGGGTTTGGGGAGCAGTACTTC.